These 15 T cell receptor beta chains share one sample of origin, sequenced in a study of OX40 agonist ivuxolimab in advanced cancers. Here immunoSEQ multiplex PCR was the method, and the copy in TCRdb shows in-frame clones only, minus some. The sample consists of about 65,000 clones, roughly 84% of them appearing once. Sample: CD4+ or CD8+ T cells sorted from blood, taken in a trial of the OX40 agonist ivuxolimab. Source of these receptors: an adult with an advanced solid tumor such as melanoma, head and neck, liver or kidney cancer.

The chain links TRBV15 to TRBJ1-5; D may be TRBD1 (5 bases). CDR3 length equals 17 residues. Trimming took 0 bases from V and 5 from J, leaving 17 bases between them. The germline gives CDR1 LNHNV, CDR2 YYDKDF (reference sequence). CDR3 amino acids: CATSRDRRGRGDQPQHF. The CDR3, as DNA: TGTGCCACCAGCAGAGATAGGAGGGGCAGAGGCGATCAGCCCCAGCATTTT.

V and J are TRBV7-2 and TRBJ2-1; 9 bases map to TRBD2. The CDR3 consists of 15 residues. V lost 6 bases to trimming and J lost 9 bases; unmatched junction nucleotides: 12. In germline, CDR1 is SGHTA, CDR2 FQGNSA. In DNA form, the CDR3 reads TGTGCCAGCAGTCTGCTAGCGGGGTGGACGGGTGAGCAGTTCTTC. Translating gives CASSLLAGWTGEQFF.

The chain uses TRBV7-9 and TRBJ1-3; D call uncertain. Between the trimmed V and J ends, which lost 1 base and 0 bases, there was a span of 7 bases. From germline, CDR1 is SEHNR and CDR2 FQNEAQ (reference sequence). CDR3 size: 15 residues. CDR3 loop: CASSLGRGSGNTIYF. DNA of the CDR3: TGTGCCAGCAGCTTAGGTCGCGGCTCTGGAAACACCATATATTTT.

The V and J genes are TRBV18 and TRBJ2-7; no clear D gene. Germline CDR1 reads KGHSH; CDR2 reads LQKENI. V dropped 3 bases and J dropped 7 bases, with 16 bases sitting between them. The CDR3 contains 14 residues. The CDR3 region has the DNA TGTGCCAGCTCACCGCCAGGTAGCAGGTCAGAGCAGTACTTC. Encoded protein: CASSPPGSRSEQYF.

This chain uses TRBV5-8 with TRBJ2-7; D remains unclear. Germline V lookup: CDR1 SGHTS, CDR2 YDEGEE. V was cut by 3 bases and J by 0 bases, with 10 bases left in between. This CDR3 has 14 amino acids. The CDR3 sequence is CASSYWVYSYEQYF. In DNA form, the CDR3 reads TGTGCCAGCAGCTACTGGGTCTACTCCTACGAGCAGTACTTC.

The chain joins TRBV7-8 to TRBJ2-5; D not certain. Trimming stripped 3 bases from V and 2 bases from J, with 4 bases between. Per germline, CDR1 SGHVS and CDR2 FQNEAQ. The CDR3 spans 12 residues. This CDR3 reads CASSFRQETQYF. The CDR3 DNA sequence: TGTGCCAGCAGCTTTCGGCAAGAGACCCAGTACTTC.

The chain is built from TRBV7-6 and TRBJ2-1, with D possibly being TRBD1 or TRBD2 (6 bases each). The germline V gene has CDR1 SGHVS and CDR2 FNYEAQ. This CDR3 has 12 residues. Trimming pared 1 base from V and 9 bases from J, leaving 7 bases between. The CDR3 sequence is CASSLEGGEQFF. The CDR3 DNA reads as TGTGCCAGCAGCTTAGAGGGGGGTGAGCAGTTCTTC.

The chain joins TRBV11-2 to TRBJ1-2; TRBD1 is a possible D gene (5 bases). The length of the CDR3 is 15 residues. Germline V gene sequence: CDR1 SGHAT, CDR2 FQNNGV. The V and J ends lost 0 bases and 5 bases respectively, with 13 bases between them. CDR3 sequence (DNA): TGTGCCAGCAGCTTAGATACGGCAGGGCGGTATGGCTACACCTTC. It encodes CASSLDTAGRYGYTF.

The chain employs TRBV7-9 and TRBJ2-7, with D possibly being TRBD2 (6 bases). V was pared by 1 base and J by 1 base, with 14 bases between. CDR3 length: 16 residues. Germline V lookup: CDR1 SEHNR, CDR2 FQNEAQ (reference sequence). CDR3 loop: CASSLVVSAGSYEQYF. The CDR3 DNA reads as TGTGCCAGCAGCTTAGTTGTGTCGGCGGGGTCCTACGAGCAGTACTTC.

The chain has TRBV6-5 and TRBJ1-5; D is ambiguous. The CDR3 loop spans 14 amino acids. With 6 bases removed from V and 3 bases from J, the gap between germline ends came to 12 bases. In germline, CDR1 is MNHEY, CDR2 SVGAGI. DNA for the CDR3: TGTGCCAGCAGACCTCAGGAGACCAATCAGCCCCAGCATTTT. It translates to CASRPQETNQPQHF.

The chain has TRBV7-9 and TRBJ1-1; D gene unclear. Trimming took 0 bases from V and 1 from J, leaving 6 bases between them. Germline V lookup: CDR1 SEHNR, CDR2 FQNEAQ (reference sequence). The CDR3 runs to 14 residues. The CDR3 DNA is TGTGCCAGCAGCTTAGCTGCGGCGAACACTGAAGCTTTCTTT. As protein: CASSLAAANTEAFF. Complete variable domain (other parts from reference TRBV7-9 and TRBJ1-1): DTGVSQNPRHKITKRGQNVTFRCDPISEHNRLYWYRQTLGQGPEFLTYFQNEAQLEKSRLLSDRFSAERPKGSFSTLEIQRTEQGDSAMYLCASSLAAANTEAFFGQGTRLTVV.

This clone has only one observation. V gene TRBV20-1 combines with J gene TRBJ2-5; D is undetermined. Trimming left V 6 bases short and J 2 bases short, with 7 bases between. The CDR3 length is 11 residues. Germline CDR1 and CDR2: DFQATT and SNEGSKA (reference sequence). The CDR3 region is CSAEQQETQYF. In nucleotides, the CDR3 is TGCAGTGCCGAGCAACAAGAGACCCAGTACTTC.

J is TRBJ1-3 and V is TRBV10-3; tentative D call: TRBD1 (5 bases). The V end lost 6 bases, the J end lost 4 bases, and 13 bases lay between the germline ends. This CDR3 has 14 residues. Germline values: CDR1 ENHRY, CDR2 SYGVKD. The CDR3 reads CAIRTPGVGNTIYF. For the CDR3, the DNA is TGTGCCATCAGGACACCGGGGGTCGGAAACACCATATATTTT.

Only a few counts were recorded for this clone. CDR3 residues: CSGGTEAFF. The CDR3 nucleotides are TGCAGCGGTGGGACTGAAGCTTTCTTT. The V call is TRBV29-1, the J call TRBJ1-1; no definite D call. V was clipped by 7 bases and J by 5 bases, with 5 bases between them. The germline CDR1 and CDR2 sequences are SQVTM and ANQGSEA. CDR3 length: 9 amino acids. The full variable domain, completed using reference TRBV29-1 and TRBJ1-1, is SAVISQKPSRDICQRGTSLTIQCQVDSQVTMMFWYRQQPGQSLTLIATANQGSEATYESGFVIDKFPISRPNLTFSTLTVSNMSPEDSSIYLCSGGTEAFFGQGTRLTVV.

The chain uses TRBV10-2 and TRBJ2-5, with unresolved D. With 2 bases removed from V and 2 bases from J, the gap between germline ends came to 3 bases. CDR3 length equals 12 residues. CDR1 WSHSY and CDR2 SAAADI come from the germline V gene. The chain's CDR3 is CASSERQETQYF. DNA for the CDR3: TGCGCCAGCAGTGAGCGACAAGAGACCCAGTACTTC.